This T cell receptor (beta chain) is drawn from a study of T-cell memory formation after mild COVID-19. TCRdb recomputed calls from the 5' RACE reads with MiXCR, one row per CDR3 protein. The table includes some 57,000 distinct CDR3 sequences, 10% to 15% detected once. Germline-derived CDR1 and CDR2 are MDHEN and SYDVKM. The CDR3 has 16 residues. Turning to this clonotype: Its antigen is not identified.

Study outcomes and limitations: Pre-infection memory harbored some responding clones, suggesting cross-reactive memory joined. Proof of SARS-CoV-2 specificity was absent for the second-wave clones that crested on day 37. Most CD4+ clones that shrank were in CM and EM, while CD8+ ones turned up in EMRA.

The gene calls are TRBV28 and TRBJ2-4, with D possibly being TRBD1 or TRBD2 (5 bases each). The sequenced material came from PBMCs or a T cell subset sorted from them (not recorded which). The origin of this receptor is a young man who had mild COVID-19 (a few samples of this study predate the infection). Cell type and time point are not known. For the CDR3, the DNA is TGTGCGGCGGCCGGGGACGGGGATTTAGCCAAAAACATTCAGTACTTC. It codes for CAAAGDGDLAKNIQYF.